This record covers a single T cell receptor beta chain. Antigen unknown. These data are taken from a study of OX40 agonist ivuxolimab in advanced cancers. In the study overall: Partial responses were achieved by three patients, one with hepatocellular carcinoma and two with cutaneous melanoma.

Data came from immunoSEQ multiplex PCR; TCRdb stores just in-frame clones and leaves some out. This table holds tens of thousands of clones, 89% found once. Study results and limitations: Clonal expansion by week 6 occurred in CD4+ and CD8+ blood T cells (at 0.1 to 3.0 mg/kg).

Germline CDR1 and CDR2: MNHEY and SMNVEV (reference sequence). The ends lost 7 bases at V and 4 bases at J; junction bases unmatched: 16. The length of the CDR3 is 16 residues. This sequence was found in an adult with an advanced solid tumor such as melanoma, head and neck, liver or kidney cancer. The sample in question was CD4+ or CD8+ T cells sorted from blood, obtained in a trial of the OX40 agonist ivuxolimab. This sequence joins TRBV27 and TRBJ2-7, with 7 positions matching TRBD1. The CDR3 protein is CASTPLLPGGTYEQYF. The CDR3 region has the DNA TGTGCCAGCACCCCACTCTTGCCAGGGGGTACTTACGAGCAGTACTTC.